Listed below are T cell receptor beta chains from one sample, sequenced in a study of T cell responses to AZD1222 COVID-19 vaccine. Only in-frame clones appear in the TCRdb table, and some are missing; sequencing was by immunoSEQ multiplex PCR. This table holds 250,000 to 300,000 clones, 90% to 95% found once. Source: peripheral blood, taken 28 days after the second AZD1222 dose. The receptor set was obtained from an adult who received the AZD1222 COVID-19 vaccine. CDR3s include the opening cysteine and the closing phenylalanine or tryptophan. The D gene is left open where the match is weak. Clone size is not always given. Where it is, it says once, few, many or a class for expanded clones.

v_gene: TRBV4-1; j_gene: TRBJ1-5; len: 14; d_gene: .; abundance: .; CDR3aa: CASSQWGGNQPQHF; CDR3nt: TGCGCCAGCAGCCAGTGGGGCGGCAATCAGCCCCAGCATTTT
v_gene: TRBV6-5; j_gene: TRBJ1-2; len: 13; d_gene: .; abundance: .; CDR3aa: CASSPDGNYGYTF; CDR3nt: TGTGCCAGCAGTCCGGACGGTAACTATGGCTACACCTTC
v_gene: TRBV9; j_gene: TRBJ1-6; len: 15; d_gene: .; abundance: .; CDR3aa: CASSVAQGYNSPLHF; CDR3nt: TGTGCCAGCAGCGTAGCCCAGGGATATAATTCACCCCTCCACTTT
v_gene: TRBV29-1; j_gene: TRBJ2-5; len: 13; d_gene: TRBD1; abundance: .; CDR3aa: CSVPDRGRETQYF; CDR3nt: TGCAGCGTACCCGACAGGGGAAGAGAGACCCAGTACTTC
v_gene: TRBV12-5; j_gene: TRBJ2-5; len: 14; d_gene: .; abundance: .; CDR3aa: CASGPLGGQETQYF; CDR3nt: TGTGCTAGTGGCCCCTTAGGCGGCCAAGAGACCCAGTACTTC
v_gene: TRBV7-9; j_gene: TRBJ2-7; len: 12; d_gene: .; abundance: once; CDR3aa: CASSRDTLEQYF; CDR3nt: TGTGCCAGCAGCCGGGACACCCTCGAGCAGTACTTC
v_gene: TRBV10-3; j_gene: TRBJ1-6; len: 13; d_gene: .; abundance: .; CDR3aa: CAISDGGTLALHF; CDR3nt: TGTGCCATCAGTGATGGGGGGACACTGGCCCTCCACTTT
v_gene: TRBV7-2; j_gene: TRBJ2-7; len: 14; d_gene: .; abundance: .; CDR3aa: CASSWGDGGGEQYF; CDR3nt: TGTGCCAGCAGCTGGGGGGATGGTGGGGGTGAGCAGTACTTC
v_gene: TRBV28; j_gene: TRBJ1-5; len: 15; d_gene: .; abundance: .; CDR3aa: CASTLGGFGNQPQHF; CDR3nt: TGTGCCAGCACCCTCGGGGGGTTCGGCAATCAGCCCCAGCATTTT
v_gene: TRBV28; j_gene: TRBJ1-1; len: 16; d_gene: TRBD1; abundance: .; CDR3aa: CASSLTTGGRNTEAFF; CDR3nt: TGTGCCAGCAGCCTAACAACAGGGGGTAGGAACACTGAAGCTTTCTTT
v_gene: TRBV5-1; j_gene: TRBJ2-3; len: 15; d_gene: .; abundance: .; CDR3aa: CASSLAATGTDTQYF; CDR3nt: TGCGCCAGCAGCTTGGCGGCTACTGGCACAGATACGCAGTATTTT
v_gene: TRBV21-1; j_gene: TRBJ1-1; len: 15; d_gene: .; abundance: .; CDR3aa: CASSQGQFMNTEAFF; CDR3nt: TGTGCCAGCAGTCAGGGACAGTTCATGAACACTGAAGCTTTCTTT
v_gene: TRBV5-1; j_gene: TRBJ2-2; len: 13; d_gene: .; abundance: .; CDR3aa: CASSLDRAGELFF; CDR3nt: TGCGCCAGCAGCTTGGACAGGGCCGGGGAGCTGTTTTTT
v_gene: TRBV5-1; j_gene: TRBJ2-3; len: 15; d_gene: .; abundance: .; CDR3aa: CASSPDGASTDTQYF; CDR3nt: TGCGCCAGCAGCCCTGACGGAGCGAGCACAGATACGCAGTATTTT
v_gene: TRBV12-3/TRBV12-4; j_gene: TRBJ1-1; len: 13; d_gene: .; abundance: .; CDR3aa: CASSKGLNTEAFF; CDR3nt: TGTGCCAGCAGCAAGGGGCTGAACACTGAAGCTTTCTTT
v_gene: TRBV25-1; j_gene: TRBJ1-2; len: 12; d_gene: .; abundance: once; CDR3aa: CASSARHYGYTF; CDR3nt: TGTGCCAGCAGTGCAAGACACTATGGCTACACCTTC
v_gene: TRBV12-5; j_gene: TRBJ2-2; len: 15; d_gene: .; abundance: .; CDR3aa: CASGPGPAHTGELFF; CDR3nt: TGTGCTAGTGGTCCGGGACCAGCCCACACCGGGGAGCTGTTTTTT
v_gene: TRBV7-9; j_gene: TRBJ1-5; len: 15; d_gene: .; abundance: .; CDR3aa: CASSLAGGGNQPQHF; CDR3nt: TGTGCCAGCAGCTTAGCCGGGGGGGGAAATCAGCCCCAGCATTTT
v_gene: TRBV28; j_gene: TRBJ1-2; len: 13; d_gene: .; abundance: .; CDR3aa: CASSSAGLYGYTF; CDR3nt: TGTGCCAGCAGTTCAGCAGGACTTTATGGCTACACCTTC
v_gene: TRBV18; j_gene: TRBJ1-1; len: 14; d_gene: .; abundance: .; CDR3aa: CASSPAPSNTEAFF; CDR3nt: TGTGCCAGCTCACCAGCTCCATCGAACACTGAAGCTTTCTTT
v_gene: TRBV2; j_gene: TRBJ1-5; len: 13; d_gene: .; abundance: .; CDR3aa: CASSVGTRGPQHF; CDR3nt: TGTGCCAGCAGTGTTGGAACGAGGGGGCCCCAGCATTTT
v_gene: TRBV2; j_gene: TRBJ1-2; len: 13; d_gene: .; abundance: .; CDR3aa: CASSRDGTYGYTF; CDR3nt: TGTGCCAGCAGTCGCGACGGGACCTATGGCTACACCTTC